This T cell receptor beta chain appears in the sequencing data of a study of blood T cell repertoires in COVID-19. Looking at the study overall: T cells, B-cell-depleted T cells, or PBMCs provided the cDNA or gDNA that served as material.

The germline V gene has CDR1 LGHDT and CDR2 YNNKEL (reference sequence). The CDR3 loop spans 15 amino acids. With 1 base removed from V and 3 bases from J, the gap between germline ends came to 13 bases. Measured with immunoSEQ multiplex PCR; TCRdb has only the in-frame clones, and not every one. The table has about 150,000 clones, roughly 89% seen once; the top ten hold around 0.55%. Sequencing used peripheral blood. The chain carries TRBV3-1 (or the pseudogene TRBV3-2) and TRBJ2-7, with D unresolved. The sequence was collected from a man aged 45 to 65 with acute or convalescent COVID-19. The DNA of the CDR3 is TGTGCCAGCAGCCAAGGATCCCCGGAGTACTACGAGCAGTACTTC. Amino acids: CASSQGSPEYYEQYF.